Following are 32 T cell receptor beta chains from one sample sequenced in a study of blood T cell repertoires in COVID-19. Method: immunoSEQ multiplex PCR; TCRdb's copy keeps in-frame clones and lacks some. Here the sample spans approximately 130,000 clones, more than 80% being singletons. Material: peripheral blood. The source is a human donor in a cohort sampled during active COVID-19.

J is TRBJ2-5 and V is TRBV3-1 (or the pseudogene TRBV3-2); D is unresolved. Germline V gives CDR1 LGHDT, CDR2 YNNKEL (reference sequence). V lost 3 bases and J lost 5, with 4 bases in between. This CDR3 is 11 amino acids long. CDR3 in DNA: TGTGCCAGCAGCCAGAGTGAGACCCAGTACTTC. This encodes CASSQSETQYF.

The chain joins TRBV7-2 to TRBJ2-7; TRBD1 aligns across 7 bases. Germline lookup yields CDR1 SGHTA and CDR2 FQGNSA. CDR3 length equals 14 residues. V dropped 5 bases and J dropped 6; count of bases not matched to a gene: 10. In nucleotides, the CDR3 is TGTGCCAGCAGCACCCGTTGGGACAGCTCCGAGCAGTACTTC. Residues: CASSTRWDSSEQYF.

The chain couples TRBV5-1 to TRBJ2-1; TRBD2 matches 11 bases. J was trimmed by 5 bases and V by 4 bases; bases with no gene match: 5. Germline V gene lookup returns CDR1 SGHRS and CDR2 YFSETQ. CDR3 size: 15 residues. The CDR3 DNA sequence: TGCGCCAGCAGCCAACTAGCGGGAGTGAACAATGAGCAGTTCTTC. It codes for CASSQLAGVNNEQFF. Full variable domain (missing parts from reference TRBV5-1 and TRBJ2-1): KAGVTQTPRYLIKTRGQQVTLSCSPISGHRSVSWYQQTPGQGLQFLFEYFSETQRNKGNFPGRFSGRQFSNSRSEMNVSTLELGDSALYLCASSQLAGVNNEQFFGPGTRLTVL.

The chain recombines TRBV18 with TRBJ2-1; 9 nucleotides match TRBD2. V shed 4 bases, J shed 8 bases, and the junction held 9 bases outside the gene matches. This CDR3 contains 15 residues. CDR1 and CDR2 (germline): KGHSH, LQKENI. The CDR3 DNA is TGTGCCAGCTCACGGCAGGCGGGAGGGTCAGATGAGCAGTTCTTC. Its protein product is CASSRQAGGSDEQFF.

The V gene is TRBV6-2 or TRBV6-3, the J gene TRBJ1-2; 8 nucleotides agree with TRBD1. The CDR3 is made up of 13 amino acids. Per germline, CDR1 MNHEY and CDR2 SVGEGT. V was pared by 1 base and J by 6 bases, with 1 base of the junction left unmatched. The DNA for the CDR3 is TGTGCCAGCAGTTACTGGACAGGGAATGGCTACACCTTC. This sequence encodes CASSYWTGNGYTF.

The chain employs TRBV7-3 and TRBJ1-1; D possibly corresponds to TRBD1 (5 bases). V dropped 0 bases and J dropped 0 bases, with 8 bases sitting between them. The CDR3 length is 15 residues. CDR1 and CDR2 (germline): SGHTA, FQGTGA. CDR3 loop: CASSLTRQLNTEAFF. The CDR3 nucleotides are TGTGCCAGCAGCTTAACAAGACAGCTGAACACTGAAGCTTTCTTT.

The chain employs TRBV2 and TRBJ1-6; 8 nucleotides agree with TRBD1. J lost 7 bases, V lost 6 bases, and 8 bases had no gene match. This CDR3 has 15 residues. CDR1 is SNHLY, CDR2 FYNNEI, per germline. DNA for the CDR3: TGTGCCAGCAGATCCGAACAGGGGGGAAATTCACCCCTCCACTTT. Translating gives CASRSEQGGNSPLHF.

The chain combines TRBV4-1 with TRBJ1-1; D might be TRBD1 (6 bases). CDR3 length: 15 residues. Germline V lookup: CDR1 MGHRA, CDR2 YSYEKL. The ends were cut back, 2 bases at V and 2 bases at J, with 12 bases in the middle. The CDR3 DNA sequence: TGCGCCAGCAGCCAATTATTACAGGGAAACACTGAAGCTTTCTTT. Translation: CASSQLLQGNTEAFF.

This rearrangement joins TRBV24-1 to TRBJ2-4; 8 positions agree with TRBD1. This CDR3 is built from 15 residues. Trimming removed 4 bases from V and 4 bases from J; junction bases left unmatched: 5. CDR1 and CDR2 (germline): KGHDR, SFDVKD. This CDR3 is CATSDPGQGKNIQYF. CDR3 nucleotides: TGTGCCACCAGTGACCCCGGACAGGGTAAAAACATTCAGTACTTC.

This rearrangement joins TRBV4-3 to TRBJ2-2, with 12 bases that match TRBD1. V shed 0 bases and J 6 bases; nucleotides not matched to a gene: 8. This CDR3 region has 18 residues. CDR1 and CDR2 (germline): LGHNA, YSLEER. The CDR3 DNA follows: TGCGCCAGCAGCCAAGAAGTCGGGACAGGGGGCGTACCCGGGGAGCTGTTTTTT. Translating gives CASSQEVGTGGVPGELFF.

This chain connects TRBV7-8 to TRBJ2-5; D is unresolved. Germline loops: CDR1 SGHVS, CDR2 FQNEAQ. Trimming stripped 8 bases from V and 7 bases from J, with 11 bases between. There are 11 residues in the CDR3. This chain's CDR3 is CASGPSATQYF. Written as DNA, the CDR3 is TGTGCCAGCGGGCCATCTGCGACCCAGTACTTC.

The chain carries TRBV24-1 and TRBJ2-1, with 7 bases aligning to TRBD1. The CDR3 has 18 residues. Per germline, CDR1 KGHDR and CDR2 SFDVKD. V was clipped by 0 bases and J by 4 bases; unmatched bases: 11. The CDR3 DNA reads as TGTGCCACCAGTGATTTGAGAGGTGAAGGGGGCAAATACAATGAGCAGTTCTTC. The encoded protein is CATSDLRGEGGKYNEQFF.

This chain uses TRBV2 with TRBJ1-6; 8 bases agree with TRBD1. The CDR3 spans 14 residues. Trimming took 8 bases from V and 7 from J; bases not matched to a gene: 7. Per germline, CDR1 SNHLY and CDR2 FYNNEI. The CDR3 spells CASLSGQVNSPLHF. The CDR3 DNA sequence: TGTGCCAGCTTATCGGGACAGGTGAATTCACCCCTCCACTTT.

The chain joins TRBV5-1 to TRBJ2-1, with 14 bases that match TRBD2. The ends lost 3 bases at V and 4 bases at J; junction bases unmatched: 9. The CDR3 contains 18 residues. Germline assignment: CDR1 SGHRS and CDR2 YFSETQ. The CDR3 protein is CASSYGTSGRGAYNEQFF. The CDR3 DNA follows: TGCGCCAGCAGCTACGGGACTAGCGGGAGAGGGGCGTACAATGAGCAGTTCTTC. Drawing the rest from reference TRBV5-1 and TRBJ2-1, the complete variable domain is KAGVTQTPRYLIKTRGQQVTLSCSPISGHRSVSWYQQTPGQGLQFLFEYFSETQRNKGNFPGRFSGRQFSNSRSEMNVSTLELGDSALYLCASSYGTSGRGAYNEQFFGPGTRLTVL.

CDR3 loop: CASSWGGSTRNEQFF. DNA for the CDR3: TGTGCCAGCAGCTGGGGGGGGTCGACTCGGAATGAGCAGTTCTTC. J is TRBJ2-1 and V is TRBV5-4, with TRBD2 identical over 7 bases. V was pared by 3 bases and J by 7 bases, with 10 bases of the junction left unmatched. The CDR3 runs 15 residues. Germline V gene lookup returns CDR1 SGHNT and CDR2 YYREEE (reference sequence).

The rearrangement joins TRBV6-5 to TRBJ2-2; D uncertain. The germline V gene encodes CDR1 MNHEY and CDR2 SVGAGI. The CDR3 loop spans 14 amino acids. V was trimmed by 5 bases and J by 5 bases, leaving 12 bases between them. The CDR3 coding sequence is TGTGCCAGCAGTCCATTCTTGCGTACCGGGGAGCTGTTTTTT. It yields the protein CASSPFLRTGELFF.

The chain uses TRBV4-3 and TRBJ1-3; a weak D match, TRBD1 (6 bases). V gave up 0 bases and J gave up 0 bases, with 12 bases separating them. The CDR3 is 17 amino acids. The germline V gene has CDR1 LGHNA and CDR2 YSLEER. The CDR3 loop is CASSQDDRSISGNTIYF. CDR3 DNA: TGCGCCAGCAGCCAAGATGACAGGTCGATCTCTGGAAACACCATATATTTT.

The chain has TRBV7-2 and TRBJ2-5; D is perhaps TRBD2 (5 bases). V was trimmed by 5 bases and J by 5 bases, leaving 18 bases between them. Germline V gene sequence: CDR1 SGHTA, CDR2 FQGNSA. This CDR3 comprises 15 residues. The CDR3 DNA reads TGTGCCAGCAGCCCCCCCGCGTACCGAGGGGAGACCCAGTACTTC. Amino acid sequence: CASSPPAYRGETQYF. The whole variable domain, filled in from reference TRBV7-2 and TRBJ2-5, reads GAGVSQSPSNKVTEKGKDVELRCDPISGHTALYWYRQSLGQGLEFLIYFQGNSAPDKSGLPSDRFSAERTGGSVSTLTIQRTQQEDSAVYLCASSPPAYRGETQYFGPGTRLLVL.

The chain joins TRBV7-9 to TRBJ1-1; a possible D gene is TRBD1 (6 bases). Germline CDR1 and CDR2: SEHNR and FQNEAQ (reference sequence). The CDR3 is made up of 14 amino acids. The V and J ends lost 5 bases and 1 base respectively, with 11 bases between them. In DNA, the CDR3 is TGTGCCAGCAGCCCGACGGGACAGAACACTGAAGCTTTCTTT. It translates to CASSPTGQNTEAFF. Filled out from reference TRBV7-9 and TRBJ1-1, the complete variable domain reads DTGVSQNPRHKITKRGQNVTFRCDPISEHNRLYWYRQTLGQGPEFLTYFQNEAQLEKSRLLSDRFSAERPKGSFSTLEIQRTEQGDSAMYLCASSPTGQNTEAFFGQGTRLTVV.

V gene TRBV9 combines with J gene TRBJ1-3; tentative D call: TRBD1 (6 bases). CDR3 size: 15 residues. Trimming removed 4 bases from V and 0 bases from J, with 11 bases in between. Per germline, CDR1 SGDLS and CDR2 YYNGEE. The CDR3 loop reads CASSPGVISGNTIYF. The CDR3, as DNA: TGTGCCAGCAGCCCAGGGGTGATCTCTGGAAACACCATATATTTT.

This clone was picked up a small number of times. CDR3 bases: TGTGCCTGGAGTGATGACAGGGAGTCTTATGGCTACACCTTC. Translation gives CAWSDDRESYGYTF. The rearrangement joins TRBV30 to TRBJ1-2; 7 nucleotides align to TRBD1. The CDR3 loop spans 14 amino acids. With 1 base clipped from V and 5 bases from J, the junction kept 7 bases outside the gene matches. Germline V gene data show CDR1 as GTSNPN and CDR2 as SVGIG (reference sequence).

The chain combines TRBV12-3 or TRBV12-4 with TRBJ1-1, with 7 bases lining up with TRBD1. V shed 6 bases and J 9 bases; nucleotides not matched to a gene: 7. This CDR3 region has 12 residues. The CDR3 loop reads CASRDRELQAFF. CDR3 nucleotide sequence: TGTGCCAGCAGAGACAGGGAGTTGCAAGCTTTCTTT.

The V gene is TRBV9, the J gene TRBJ2-3; possibly TRBD2 for D (6 bases). Per the germline V gene, CDR1 is SGDLS and CDR2 is YYNGEE. V lost 9 bases and J 1 base, leaving 18 bases between the germline ends. The CDR3 is 15 amino acids. As DNA, the CDR3 is TGTGCCACGCAACGACTGGGCGGGGGCACAGATACGCAGTATTTT. Translating it yields CATQRLGGGTDTQYF.

The rearrangement uses TRBV5-6 and TRBJ2-4, with TRBD1 matching over 9 bases. J was trimmed by 1 base and V by 6 bases; bases with no gene match: 11. The CDR3 sequence is 17 residues long. Germline V gene lookup returns CDR1 SGHDT and CDR2 YYEEEE. The CDR3 DNA reads as TGTGCCAGCACCCCGTCCGGGACAGGGATGGCCAAAAACATTCAGTACTTC. This codes for CASTPSGTGMAKNIQYF.

This clone was observed once. The genes are TRBV10-3 and TRBJ1-1, with D unresolved. The CDR3 sequence is 13 residues long. Germline V gene data show CDR1 as ENHRY and CDR2 as SYGVKD. Trimming removed 6 bases at V and 1 base at J, with 9 bases between. Here the CDR3 reads CAIRPTGNTEAFF. The CDR3, as DNA: TGTGCCATCAGGCCGACGGGGAACACTGAAGCTTTCTTT.

This clone was detected ten times or more. The chain uses TRBV5-5 and TRBJ1-3; D may be TRBD1 (5 bases). V was pared by 0 bases and J by 4 bases, with 14 bases between. The CDR3 consists of 16 residues. The germline CDR1 and CDR2 sequences are SGHKS and YYEKEE (reference sequence). Written as DNA, the CDR3 is TGTGCCAGCAGCTTGGAAGGGGTGGAGTGGGGAAACACCATATATTTT. Translation gives CASSLEGVEWGNTIYF.

The rearrangement joins TRBV27 to TRBJ2-1; 10 bases agree with TRBD2. This CDR3 spans 15 amino acids. V lost 3 bases to trimming and J lost 6 bases; unmatched junction nucleotides: 5. Germline V CDR1 and CDR2: MNHEY, SMNVEV (reference sequence). CDR3 coding DNA: TGTGCCAGCAGTTTTCCACTAGCGGGGCCCAATGAGCAGTTCTTC. Its protein product is CASSFPLAGPNEQFF.

The rearrangement links TRBV6-5 to TRBJ2-3; 9 bases are a match to TRBD1. V was pared by 7 bases and J by 2 bases, with 4 bases of the junction left unmatched. The V gene's germline CDR1 is MNHEY and CDR2 SVGAGI. CDR3 size: 14 residues. The CDR3 DNA reads TGTGCCAGCACCCGGGACAGGGCCACAGATACGCAGTATTTT. Its translation: CASTRDRATDTQYF.

The chain links TRBV5-1 to TRBJ2-5, with 7 bases matching TRBD1. The CDR3 contains 16 residues. With 6 bases clipped from V and 5 bases from J, the junction kept 16 bases outside the gene matches. CDR1 and CDR2 (germline): SGHRS, YFSETQ. The chain's CDR3 is CASNNPQTGMAETQYF. The CDR3, as DNA: TGCGCCAGCAACAATCCCCAGACAGGGATGGCGGAGACCCAGTACTTC.

The chain couples TRBV6-1 to TRBJ2-3; TRBD1 might be the D (5 bases). Trimming removed 2 bases from V and 2 bases from J, with 11 bases in between. The germline V gene encodes CDR1 MNHNS and CDR2 SASEGT. The CDR3 has 15 amino acids. CDR3 nucleotide sequence: TGTGCCAGCAGTGAATGGGGCTATACCACAGATACGCAGTATTTT. It is translated as CASSEWGYTTDTQYF.

The genes are TRBV6-2 or TRBV6-3 and TRBJ1-1; 7 bases map to TRBD1. Germline lookup yields CDR1 MNHEY and CDR2 SVGEGT. V lost 6 bases and J lost 3; bases outside the gene matches: 13. There are 16 residues in the CDR3. CDR3 sequence (DNA): TGTGCCAGCAGCCGCCCGTCGACAGGGTTTGACACTGAAGCTTTCTTT. Translated: CASSRPSTGFDTEAFF.

The V call is TRBV6-2 or TRBV6-3, the J call TRBJ2-7; D is perhaps TRBD2 (6 bases). Trimming took off 5 bases at V and 7 bases at J, with 9 bases between the two ends. The V gene's germline CDR1 is MNHEY and CDR2 SVGEGT. The CDR3 runs 11 residues. Written as DNA, the CDR3 is TGTGCCAGCAGTCAAGGGAGGGAGCAGTACGTC. Protein product: CASSQGREQYV.